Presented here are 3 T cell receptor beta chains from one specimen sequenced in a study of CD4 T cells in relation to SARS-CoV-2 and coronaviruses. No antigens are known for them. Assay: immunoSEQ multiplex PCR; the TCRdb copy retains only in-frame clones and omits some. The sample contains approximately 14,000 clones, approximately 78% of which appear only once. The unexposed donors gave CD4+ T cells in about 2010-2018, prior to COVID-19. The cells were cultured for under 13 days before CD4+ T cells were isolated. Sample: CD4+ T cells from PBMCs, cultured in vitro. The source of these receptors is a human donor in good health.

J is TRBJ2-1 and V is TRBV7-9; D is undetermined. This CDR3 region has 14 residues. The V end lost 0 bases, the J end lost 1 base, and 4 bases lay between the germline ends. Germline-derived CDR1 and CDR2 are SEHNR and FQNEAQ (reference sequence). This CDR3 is CASSLAVSYNEQFF. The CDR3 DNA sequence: TGTGCCAGCAGCTTAGCAGTTTCCTACAATGAGCAGTTCTTC. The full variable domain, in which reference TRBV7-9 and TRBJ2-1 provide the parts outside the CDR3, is DTGVSQNPRHKITKRGQNVTFRCDPISEHNRLYWYRQTLGQGPEFLTYFQNEAQLEKSRLLSDRFSAERPKGSFSTLEIQRTEQGDSAMYLCASSLAVSYNEQFFGPGTRLTVL.

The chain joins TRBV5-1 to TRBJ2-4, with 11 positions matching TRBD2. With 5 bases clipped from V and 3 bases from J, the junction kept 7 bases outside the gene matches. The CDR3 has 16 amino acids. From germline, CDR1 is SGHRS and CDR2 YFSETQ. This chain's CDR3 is CASSPLAGAGKNIQYF. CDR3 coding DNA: TGCGCCAGCAGTCCACTAGCGGGAGCGGGCAAAAACATTCAGTACTTC.

CDR3 in DNA: TGTGCCAGCGGGCGGGGATCGGACGGTGACTATGGCTACACCTTC. Protein sequence: CASGRGSDGDYGYTF. The V gene is TRBV18, the J gene TRBJ1-2; no clear D gene. Trimming stripped 8 bases from V and 3 bases from J, with 19 bases between. The CDR3 has 15 amino acids. The germline gives CDR1 KGHSH, CDR2 LQKENI. Together with reference TRBV18 and TRBJ1-2, the CDR3 gives the full variable domain: NAGVMQNPRHLVRRRGQEARLRCSPMKGHSHVYWYRQLPEEGLKFMVYLQKENIIDESGMPKERFSAEFPKEGPSILRIQQVVRGDSAAYFCASGRGSDGDYGYTFGSGTRLTVV.